This TCR delta chain was captured in a study of gamma-delta chains in newborns, infants, children. This clone has a handful of counts. The protein held in TCRdb is that of a much larger clone and does not match this DNA's translation at residue 17, likely because of a read error; the protein shown is translated from the DNA. TCRdb re-processed the reads via CATT. The repertoire includes some 8,300 delta-chain clones, about 1.6% of them detected once, and 6.5% to 9.5% sits in the top ten. Germline V lookup: CDR1 TSWWSYY, CDR2 QGS. The CDR3 has 18 amino acids. The receptor's source is a child who was a newborn, infant or young child, either healthy, febrile or measles-vaccinated (not recorded which). The chain has TRDV1 and TRDJ1, with 8 positions matching TRDD3. Sequenced sample: blood. CDR3 DNA: TGTGCCTTAAACCTTCCAAGGGGGATATTGGACGGGAGGGATAAACTCACCTTT. Translated: CALNLPRGILDGRDKLTF.